This is a list of T cell receptor beta chains from one sample in a study of T cells in Graves' hyperthyroidism and ophthalmopathy. TCRdb ran MiXCR on the multiplex PCR reads and lists one entry per CDR3 protein. Counted here are roughly 500,000 distinct CDR3 sequences, about 15% occurring once; the ten biggest clones make up 5.8%. Specimen: blood. All receptors come from a woman aged 25-40 years with Graves' hyperthyroidism that later progressed to Graves' ophthalmopathy. Each CDR3 is given with its conserved first and last residue. Fields, in order: CDR3 length, D gene, V gene, CDR3 protein. The D gene is left open where the match is weak.

cdr3_length: 15
d_call: -
v_call: TRBV20-1
cdr3_aa: CSASQRGHLSYEQYF

cdr3_length: 18
d_call: TRBD1
v_call: TRBV19
cdr3_aa: CASSITIFGTGGTGELFF

cdr3_length: 22
d_call: TRBD2
v_call: TRBV30
cdr3_aa: CAWSVLKLGLARTPISYNEQFF

cdr3_length: 16
d_call: -
v_call: TRBV7-2
cdr3_aa: CASSKRDIRGTDTQYF

cdr3_length: 13
d_call: -
v_call: TRBV9
cdr3_aa: CASSVTGVGEQYF

cdr3_length: 14
d_call: -
v_call: TRBV12-3/TRBV12-4
cdr3_aa: CASSWDGRVTEAFF

cdr3_length: 14
d_call: -
v_call: TRBV24-1
cdr3_aa: CATSDSWTEQPQHF

cdr3_length: 13
d_call: TRBD2
v_call: TRBV5-1
cdr3_aa: CASSLAGNNEQFF

cdr3_length: 13
d_call: -
v_call: TRBV28
cdr3_aa: CASRGDPGETQYF

cdr3_length: 18
d_call: TRBD2
v_call: TRBV4-1
cdr3_aa: CASSQESKRGLAADTQYF

cdr3_length: 16
d_call: -
v_call: TRBV7-2
cdr3_aa: CASSPRLRGHQETQYF

cdr3_length: 15
d_call: -
v_call: TRBV7-2
cdr3_aa: CASSEGGFASYEQYF

cdr3_length: 15
d_call: -
v_call: TRBV4-1
cdr3_aa: CASSQVSGALSEAFF

cdr3_length: 16
d_call: TRBD1
v_call: TRBV24-1
cdr3_aa: CATSGYGTGVLNEQFF

cdr3_length: 15
d_call: TRBD2
v_call: TRBV12-3/TRBV12-4
cdr3_aa: CASSRGGLAANEQYF

cdr3_length: 15
d_call: TRBD2
v_call: TRBV30
cdr3_aa: CAWSGGTSGTGELFF

cdr3_length: 17
d_call: TRBD1
v_call: TRBV9
cdr3_aa: CASSYDVGAGGKYEQYF

cdr3_length: 16
d_call: -
v_call: TRBV24-1
cdr3_aa: CATSDFGSSGANVLTF

cdr3_length: 12
d_call: -
v_call: TRBV30
cdr3_aa: CATDGRSEKLFF

cdr3_length: 13
d_call: TRBD1
v_call: TRBV28
cdr3_aa: CASKNRGQYGYTF

cdr3_length: 16
d_call: -
v_call: TRBV6-1
cdr3_aa: CASRDGLAWGADTQYF

cdr3_length: 16
d_call: TRBD2
v_call: TRBV11-2
cdr3_aa: CASSLDPTGGPYEQYF

cdr3_length: 12
d_call: TRBD1
v_call: TRBV5-1
cdr3_aa: CASSLDRGPAFF

cdr3_length: 14
d_call: -
v_call: TRBV14
cdr3_aa: CASSQVWGTGELFF

cdr3_length: 12
d_call: -
v_call: TRBV7-9
cdr3_aa: CASSSLNNEQFF

cdr3_length: 14
d_call: TRBD1
v_call: TRBV19
cdr3_aa: CATSGQGRVETQYF

cdr3_length: 16
d_call: -
v_call: TRBV18
cdr3_aa: CASSPNIQGGDTEAFF

cdr3_length: 16
d_call: -
v_call: TRBV27
cdr3_aa: CASRSPASPSTDTQYF

cdr3_length: 16
d_call: TRBD2
v_call: TRBV2
cdr3_aa: CASSEEGGRAANEQFF

cdr3_length: 14
d_call: -
v_call: TRBV4-2
cdr3_aa: CASSQDADQGEAFF

cdr3_length: 15
d_call: TRBD2
v_call: TRBV3-1
cdr3_aa: CASGVTSGRSYEQYF